This paragraph covers one T cell receptor (beta chain) sequence. These data belong to a study of blood T cell repertoires in COVID-19. Across the study: Samples representing acute and convalescent COVID-19 were sourced from the United States, Italy and Spain. In each case, the material was cDNA or gDNA derived from T cells, B-cell-depleted T cells, or PBMCs.

This CDR3 comprises 13 residues. V was clipped by 4 bases and J by 6 bases, with 10 bases between them. CDR1 is MNHEY, CDR2 SVGEGT, per germline. Source study methods: Researchers report that nucleated cell counts were estimated from reference gene primer amplification. The repertoire was sequenced with immunoSEQ multiplex PCR; TCRdb's copy has only in-frame clones and lacks some. D and trimming come from the DNA, and the V and J calls and clone size come from that table. In the table there are about 88,000 clones, 88% of which are singletons. The chain is built from TRBV6-2 or TRBV6-3 and TRBJ1-5; no firm D call. This TCR derives from a woman over 75 with acute or convalescent COVID-19. Material: peripheral blood. CDR3 DNA sequence: TGTGCCAGCAGTTTGCTTAGGAGTCAGCCCCAGCATTTT. Translated, it gives CASSLLRSQPQHF.